One and the same sample provided the 5 T cell receptor beta chains below, sequenced in a study of blood T cell repertoires in COVID-19 (TCRdb year 2020). The library was obtained by the immunoSEQ multiplex PCR assay. TCRdb limited this immuneACCESS table to in-frame rearrangements with V and J called. A share of clones is missing; checked studies link under half to unresolved V genes, and the rest is unexplained. For this sample there are fewer than 650,000 clones; 85% to 90% appear just once. 7.5% to 9.5% of the sample rests with the top ten. The source material was peripheral blood. The receptors were gathered from a woman aged 45-60 years with COVID-19, enrolled during active disease.

To note about this clone: This same CDR3 is encoded by further DNA sequences in the sample. This chain's CDR3 is CSARLNTEAFF. The CDR3 coding sequence is TGCAGTGCTAGGTTAAACACTGAAGCTTTCTTT. The chain uses TRBV20-1 and TRBJ1-1, with unresolved D. With 3 bases removed from V and 2 bases from J, the gap between germline ends came to 4 bases. The CDR3 spans 11 residues. Germline V gene sequence: CDR1 DFQATT, CDR2 SNEGSKA (reference sequence).

The genes are TRBV3-1 (or the pseudogene TRBV3-2) and TRBJ1-1; D perhaps matches TRBD1 (6 bases). In germline, CDR1 is LGHDT, CDR2 YNNKEL (reference sequence). Trimming cost V 8 bases and J 0 bases, with 19 bases left between them. The CDR3 has 16 residues. The CDR3 DNA reads TGTGCCAGCCACTATCTAAGGACAGTTGTGAACACTGAAGCTTTCTTT. This sequence encodes CASHYLRTVVNTEAFF.

The chain couples TRBV2 to TRBJ1-2, with 7 positions matching TRBD1. V trimming: 6 bases; J trimming: 7 bases; junction bases outside the gene matches: 5. Germline V CDR1 and CDR2: SNHLY, FYNNEI. The CDR3 length is 12 residues. CDR3 amino acids: CASRGQVVGYTF. The CDR3 DNA follows: TGTGCCAGCAGAGGACAGGTGGTTGGCTACACCTTC. Full variable domain (outside the CDR3, taken from reference TRBV2 and TRBJ1-2): EPEVTQTPSHQVTQMGQEVILRCVPISNHLYFYWYRQILGQKVEFLVSFYNNEISEKSEIFDDQFSVERPDGSNFTLKIRSTKLEDSAMYFCASRGQVVGYTFGSGTRLTVV.

This chain connects TRBV6-6 to TRBJ2-1; 7 bases fit TRBD2. Germline trimming cut 6 bases from V and 0 bases from J; bases unmatched to any gene: 14. This CDR3 is 18 amino acids long. Looked up from germline, CDR1 is MNHNY and CDR2 is SVGAGI (reference sequence). DNA for the CDR3: TGTGCCAGCAGCCGAATTTCAGAGGGACTATACTCCTACAATGAGCAGTTCTTC. Translating gives CASSRISEGLYSYNEQFF.

The chain recombines TRBV2 with TRBJ2-2; a weak D match, TRBD2 (7 bases). Trimming stripped 2 bases from V and 5 bases from J, with 12 bases between. CDR1 SNHLY and CDR2 FYNNEI come from the germline V gene. The CDR3 runs 15 residues. The CDR3 coding sequence is TGTGCCAGCAGTGAATTGGAGGGGGGGACCGGGGAGCTGTTTTTT. Encoded protein: CASSELEGGTGELFF.